The 20 T cell receptor beta chains below were found in one sample sequenced in a study of blood T cells in healthy people across ages. For the second PCR, which ran for about 6 to 11 cycles, a sample-barcoded 5' primer and a J-beta primer mix were used. TCRdb reprocessed the 5' RACE reads with MiXCR, giving one entry per CDR3 protein. The profile shows 540,000 or so distinct CDR3 sequences, around 50% of them singletons. Sequenced sample: blood. The origin of the receptors is a man at least 80 years old in good health.

The rearrangement joins TRBV18 to TRBJ2-5, with 13 bases matching TRBD2. The DNA end favors TRBJ2-7, so the J call may be wrong. Germline V gene lookup returns CDR1 KGHSH and CDR2 LQKENI. The CDR3 sequence is 15 residues long. The CDR3 DNA reads as TGTGCCAGCTCAATGGGGACTAGCGGGGATTACGAGCAGTACTTC. This sequence encodes CASSMGTSGDYEQYF.

V usage is TRBV5-1 and J usage is TRBJ2-5; TRBD2 aligns across 10 bases. Trimming took 4 bases from V and 11 from J; bases not matched to a gene: 14. Germline V lookup: CDR1 SGHRS, CDR2 YFSETQ. This CDR3 is built from 15 residues. This CDR3 reads CASSSGRAEGNEQYF. The CDR3 nucleotides are TGCGCCAGCAGCAGCGGGAGGGCGGAGGGCAATGAGCAGTACTTC. Looking up the rest from reference TRBV5-1 and TRBJ2-5 gives the full variable domain: KAGVTQTPRYLIKTRGQQVTLSCSPISGHRSVSWYQQTPGQGLQFLFEYFSETQRNKGNFPGRFSGRQFSNSRSEMNVSTLELGDSALYLCASSSGRAEGNEQYFGPGTRLLVL.

This clonotype was found once. This chain connects TRBV6-2 or TRBV6-3 to TRBJ2-1; D is unclear. This CDR3 contains 16 residues. CDR1 is MNHEY, CDR2 SVGEGT, per germline. The V end was cut by 4 bases, the J end by 6 bases, with 19 bases between. Here the CDR3 DNA reads TGTGCCAGCAGTTCCCAAAACCCCACCCTAAGCAATGAGCAGTTCTTC. Protein: CASSSQNPTLSNEQFF.

The chain combines TRBV10-3 with TRBJ1-1; D gene ambiguous. The length of the CDR3 is 14 residues. Germline CDR1 and CDR2: ENHRY and SYGVKD. V was pared by 7 bases and J by 1 base, with 13 bases between. CDR3 loop: CAIIDPGKNTEAFF. CDR3 DNA sequence: TGTGCCATCATCGATCCCGGTAAGAACACTGAAGCTTTCTTT.

The chain is built from TRBV12-5 and TRBJ2-3; TRBD2 agrees at 8 bases. Germline V gene sequence: CDR1 LGHNT, CDR2 FRNRAP. The V gene end was trimmed by 5 bases and the J gene end by 14 bases; junction bases not matched to a gene: 12. There are 13 residues in the CDR3. CDR3 DNA sequence: TGTGCTAGTGGTCGGGAGCCGGGACTAGGGTTGTATTTT. Protein product: CASGREPGLGLYF.

A few counts support this clonotype. The chain couples TRBV5-6 to TRBJ2-3, with D tentatively TRBD2 (5 bases). Germline V gene data show CDR1 as SGHDT and CDR2 as YYEEEE. This CDR3 is 16 amino acids long. Trimming pared 0 bases from V and 2 bases from J, leaving 13 bases between. The CDR3: CASSLAGAGITDTQYF. CDR3 nucleotides: TGTGCCAGCAGCTTGGCCGGCGCCGGGATCACAGATACGCAGTATTTT.

J is TRBJ1-6 and V is TRBV4-1, with D possibly matching TRBD1 (6 bases). Trimming cost V 4 bases and J 5 bases, with 12 bases left between them. This CDR3 has 15 amino acids. CDR1 is MGHRA, CDR2 YSYEKL, per germline. CDR3 sequence: CASSRTGTHNSPLHF. Here the CDR3 DNA reads TGCGCCAGCAGCCGCACCGGGACACATAATTCACCCCTCCACTTT.

The chain uses TRBV12-3 or TRBV12-4 and TRBJ2-5, with 8 bases aligning to TRBD1. The end of the DNA is better explained by TRBJ2-7, so the J call may be wrong. The CDR3 has 14 residues. For the CDR3, the DNA is TGTGCCAGCAGTCGGACAGGGTGGAAATACGAGCAGTACTTC. Its protein product is CASSRTGWKYEQYF.

This chain links TRBV20-1 with TRBJ2-1; perhaps TRBD2 as D (6 bases). The ends were cut back, 1 base at V and 2 bases at J, with 9 bases in the middle. This CDR3 has 14 residues. Per germline, CDR1 DFQATT and CDR2 SNEGSKA (reference sequence). In DNA, the CDR3 is TGCAGTGCTAGAGGGCGGGAAACCTACAATGAGCAGTTCTTC. Encoded protein: CSARGRETYNEQFF.

The V gene is TRBV27, the J gene TRBJ2-3; tentatively, D is TRBD2 (5 bases). V lost 2 bases to trimming and J lost 7 bases, with 13 bases between them. Looked up from germline, CDR1 is MNHEY and CDR2 is SMNVEV (reference sequence). The CDR3 is 14 residues long. In nucleotides, the CDR3 is TGTGCCAGCAGTTTAAGGTGGGCTAGCAATACGCAGTATTTT. Its protein is CASSLRWASNTQYF.

The chain recombines TRBV3-1 with TRBJ2-7, with D unclear. The DNA end is a closer match to TRBJ2-5, so the J assignment may be wrong. Germline V gene lookup returns CDR1 LGHDT and CDR2 YNNKEL (reference sequence). The length of the CDR3 is 14 residues. CDR3 bases: TGTGCCAGCAGCCAACTATCTGGCCCAGAGACCCAGTACTTC. Translation: CASSQLSGPETQYF.

This clonotype was detected a few times. This chain links TRBV7-3 with TRBJ2-3; D is uncertain. The CDR3 covers 14 residues. In germline, CDR1 is SGHTA, CDR2 FQGTGA. The V and J ends lost 2 bases and 2 bases respectively, with 8 bases between them. The CDR3 bases are TGTGCCAGCAGCTTAGCCCAGAACACAGATACGCAGTATTTT. Amino acids: CASSLAQNTDTQYF.

The chain employs TRBV5-1 and TRBJ1-2; D gene ambiguous. V was cut by 2 bases and J by 4 bases, with 12 bases left in between. The CDR3 loop spans 14 amino acids. CDR1 and CDR2 (germline): SGHRS, YFSETQ. The CDR3 DNA follows: TGCGCCAGCAGCTTAACAGCGGAGAGCTATGGCTACACCTTC. This translates into CASSLTAESYGYTF.

The chain recombines TRBV7-2 with TRBJ2-1; perhaps TRBD2 as D (6 bases). Looked up from germline, CDR1 is SGHTA and CDR2 is FQGNSA. This CDR3 contains 14 residues. Trimming cost V 5 bases and J 9 bases, with 17 bases left between them. The chain's CDR3 is CASSPEAIAAEQFF. In DNA form, the CDR3 reads TGTGCCAGCAGCCCCGAGGCCATAGCGGCTGAGCAGTTCTTC. The complete variable domain, with remaining parts taken from reference TRBV7-2 and TRBJ2-1, reads GAGVSQSPSNKVTEKGKDVELRCDPISGHTALYWYRQSLGQGLEFLIYFQGNSAPDKSGLPSDRFSAERTGGSVSTLTIQRTQQEDSAVYLCASSPEAIAAEQFFGPGTRLTVL.

This clonotype was seen only a few times. The chain recombines TRBV20-1 with TRBJ1-5; possibly TRBD1 for D (5 bases). The germline V gene has CDR1 DFQATT and CDR2 SNEGSKA (reference sequence). This CDR3 is 13 amino acids long. V was shortened by 7 bases and J by 11 bases, with 21 bases between the two germline ends. CDR3 in amino acids: CSVGTRASRAQHF. The CDR3 DNA reads as TGCAGTGTCGGGACCAGGGCCTCACGGGCCCAGCATTTT.

This clonotype has a count of ten or more. The chain carries TRBV6-6 and TRBJ1-1; possible D gene TRBD1, 6 bases. Trimming pared 6 bases from V and 3 bases from J, leaving 17 bases between. Germline values: CDR1 MNHNY, CDR2 SVGAGI (reference sequence). This CDR3 has 15 amino acids. The CDR3 DNA reads as TGTGCCAGCAGGCCAACAGGGCTTCCCGACACTGAAGCTTTCTTT. It encodes CASRPTGLPDTEAFF.

As concerns this clonotype: One end of the junction is discordant with germline, which a read error may explain. The chain employs TRBV7-3 and TRBJ2-3; D ambiguous. Germline V gene sequence: CDR1 SGHTA, CDR2 FQGTGA. The length of the CDR3 is 14 residues. The CDR3 here is CASSPGPGTDAQYF. The DNA of the CDR3 is TGTGCCAGCAGCCCCGGACCCGGCACAGATGCGCAGTATTTT.

This clonotype has at least ten counts. The CDR3 spells CASTQPTGVGGGYTF. CDR3 in DNA: TGTGCCAGCACCCAACCGACAGGGGTGGGGGGTGGCTACACCTTC. The rearrangement uses TRBV6-5 and TRBJ1-2, with 8 bases aligning to TRBD1. CDR1 is MNHEY, CDR2 SVGAGI, per germline. Trimming at V came to 7 bases and at J to 7 bases, leaving 14 bases not matched to a gene. The CDR3 runs 15 residues.

This clonotype was counted at least ten times. This chain uses TRBV6-5 with TRBJ2-3; D may be TRBD2 (6 bases). The CDR3 is 15 amino acids. CDR1 and CDR2 (germline): MNHEY, SVGAGI. Trimming removed 2 bases from V and 0 bases from J, with 9 bases in between. The CDR3 spells CASSYRGTSTDTQYF. DNA of the CDR3: TGTGCCAGCAGTTACCGGGGGACTAGCACAGATACGCAGTATTTT.

This chain uses TRBV10-3 with TRBJ2-3, with 7 nucleotides matching TRBD2. The CDR3 length is 13 residues. V lost 10 bases, J lost 2 bases, and 6 bases stayed unmatched. CDR1 is ENHRY and CDR2 is SYGVKD in the germline V gene. This CDR3 is CATRDYATDTQYF. The DNA for the CDR3 is TGTGCCACCCGGGACTACGCCACAGATACGCAGTATTTT.